This record looks at one T cell receptor beta chain sequence and its context. As yet, its antigen is unknown. The data originate from a study of T cell repertoires in cytomegalovirus infection. About the research overall: TCR beta signatures that were public indicated CMV infection and matching HLA type. Study-level findings and limits: Identification of carriers of CMV plus the relevant HLA was achieved through cumulative public TCR beta family frequency.

V lost 7 bases and J 5 bases, leaving 21 bases between the germline ends. The germline V gene has CDR1 LNHDA and CDR2 SQIVND (reference sequence). The CDR3 is 16 amino acids. TCRdb ran MiXCR on the reads and lists one entry per CDR3 protein. The sample has 640,000 or so distinct CDR3 sequences, around 35% seen once. Specimen: cultured PBMCs, collected from culture after CMV antigen stimulation. The clonotype was recovered from a human donor in good health (CMV status not recorded). Some clones in this sample may be carry-over from other donors' samples. The V gene is TRBV19, the J gene TRBJ1-5; no firm D call. DNA for the CDR3: TGTGCCAGTATGTCACGTCGGCCCAACCTTCATCAGCCCCAGCATTTT. This encodes CASMSRRPNLHQPQHF.